This entry lists 2 T cell receptor delta chains sequenced from one sample in a study of γδ T cells in repeated Plasmodium falciparum infection (dated by TCRdb to the early 2020s). Library preparation employed multiplex PCR. Sequencing was carried out with an Illumina MiSeq. TCRdb called clones afresh from the public reads with CATT; identical DNA rows were later merged. This sample comprises roughly 90,000 delta-chain clones, about 1.5% of them detected only once. In total, the top ten clones hold around 8.5% of the sample. Vgamma9/Vdelta2+ and Vdelta2-negative gammadelta T cell populations were flow-sorted from peripheral blood mononuclear cells for bulk TCR repertoire analysis. The sequenced sample consisted of gamma-delta T cells from blood. The receptor source for this set is a pool of human donors (malaria-infected and uninfected, not separated).

This clone has at least ten counts. The protein held in TCRdb is that of a much larger clone and does not match this DNA's translation at residue 4, likely because of a read error; the protein shown is translated from the DNA. The chain joins TRDV2 to TRDJ1, with 7 bases lining up with TRDD3. Assignment of the J gene here rests on matching the DNA to germline, because TCRdb gives none. The CDR3 sequence is 16 residues long. V gave up 5 bases and J gave up 1 base; unmatched junction bases: 12. The germline V gene encodes CDR1 GEAIGNYY and CDR2 EKD. The CDR3, as DNA: TGTGCCTGTGGCTTCGAAGGGGGATGGGGCACCGATAAACTCATCTTT. The encoded protein is CACGFEGGWGTDKLIF.

Details on this clone: The amino acid sequence in TCRdb belongs to a much larger clone and departs from this DNA's translation at residue 3, likely a sequencing read error; the sequence shown is translated from the DNA. The CDR3 spells CAPGELIVSPIKSNFTGDQKLIF. CDR3 nucleotide sequence: TGTGCTCCTGGGGAACTAATTGTGTCACCCATAAAGTCAAATTTTACTGGGGACCAGAAACTCATCTTT. This chain connects TRDV1 to TRDJ1; 7 nucleotides align to TRDD3. The J gene is not listed in TCRdb, so it was assigned here from a DNA match to germline. The CDR3 has 23 amino acids. CDR1 is TSWWSYY, CDR2 QGS, per germline.